This TCR beta chain was captured in a study of T-cell memory formation after mild COVID-19. A single record per CDR3 protein comes from TCRdb applying MiXCR to the 5' RACE reads. In the table there are some 190,000 distinct CDR3 sequences, 16% of which are singletons. The CDR3 contains 19 residues. Germline V gene lookup returns CDR1 KGHDR and CDR2 SFDVKD. V was pared by 0 bases and J by 0 bases, with 16 bases between. The origin of this receptor is an adult woman who had mild COVID-19 (a few samples of this study predate the infection). Cell type and time point are not known. This chain links TRBV24-1 with TRBJ2-2; the D gene could be TRBD1 or TRBD2 (5 bases each). Input material: PBMCs or a T cell subset sorted from them (not recorded which). Here the CDR3 DNA reads TGTGCCACCAGTGATTTGGCCCTGGGGACGCCGACGAACACCGGGGAGCTGTTTTTT. It codes for CATSDLALGTPTNTGELFF.